The TCR beta chain under discussion was sequenced for a study of control samples from healthy donors and cancer patients. The method was immunoSEQ multiplex PCR; TCRdb's version includes in-frame clones alone and lacks a portion of them. This sample has some 200,000 clones, with around 93% found just once. There are 13 residues in the CDR3. Germline values: CDR1 SGHAT, CDR2 FQNNGV. V lost 0 bases and J lost 8, with 10 bases in between. J is TRBJ1-1 and V is TRBV11-2; D gene ambiguous. The TCR sequence derives from a man aged 18 to 29 in good health. Source material: blood. CDR3 region: CASSLDQQAEAFF. For the CDR3, the DNA is TGTGCCAGCAGCTTAGATCAGCAGGCGGAAGCTTTCTTT.